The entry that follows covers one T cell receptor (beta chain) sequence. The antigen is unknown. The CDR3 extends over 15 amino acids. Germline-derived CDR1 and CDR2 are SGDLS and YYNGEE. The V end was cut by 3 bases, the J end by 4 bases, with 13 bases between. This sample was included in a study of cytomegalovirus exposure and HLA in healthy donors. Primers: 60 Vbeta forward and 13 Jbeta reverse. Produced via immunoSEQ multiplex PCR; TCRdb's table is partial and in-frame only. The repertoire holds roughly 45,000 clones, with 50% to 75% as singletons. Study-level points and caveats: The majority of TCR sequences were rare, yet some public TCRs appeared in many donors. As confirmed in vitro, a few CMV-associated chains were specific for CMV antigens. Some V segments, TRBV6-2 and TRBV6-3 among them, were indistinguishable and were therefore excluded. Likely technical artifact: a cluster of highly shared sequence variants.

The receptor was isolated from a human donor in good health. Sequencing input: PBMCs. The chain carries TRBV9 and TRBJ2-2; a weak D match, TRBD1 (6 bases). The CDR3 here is CASSEQQGVTGELFF. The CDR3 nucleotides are TGTGCCAGCAGCGAACAACAGGGAGTCACCGGGGAGCTGTTTTTT.